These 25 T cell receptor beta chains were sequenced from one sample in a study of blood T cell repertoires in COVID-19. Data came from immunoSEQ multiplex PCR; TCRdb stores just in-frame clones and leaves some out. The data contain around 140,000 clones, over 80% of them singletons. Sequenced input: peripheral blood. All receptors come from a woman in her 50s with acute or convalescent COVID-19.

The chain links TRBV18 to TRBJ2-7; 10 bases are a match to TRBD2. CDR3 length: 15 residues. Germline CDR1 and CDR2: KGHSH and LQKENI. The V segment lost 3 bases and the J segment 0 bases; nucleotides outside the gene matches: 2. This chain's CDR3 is CASSPGLATSYEQYF. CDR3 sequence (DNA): TGTGCCAGCTCACCGGGACTAGCGACCTCCTACGAGCAGTACTTC.

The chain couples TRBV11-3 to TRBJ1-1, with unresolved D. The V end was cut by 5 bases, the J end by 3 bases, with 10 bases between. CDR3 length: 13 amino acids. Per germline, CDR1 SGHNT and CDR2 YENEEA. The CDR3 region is CASSRSADTEAFF. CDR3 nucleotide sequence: TGTGCCAGCAGCCGTTCGGCGGACACTGAAGCTTTCTTT.

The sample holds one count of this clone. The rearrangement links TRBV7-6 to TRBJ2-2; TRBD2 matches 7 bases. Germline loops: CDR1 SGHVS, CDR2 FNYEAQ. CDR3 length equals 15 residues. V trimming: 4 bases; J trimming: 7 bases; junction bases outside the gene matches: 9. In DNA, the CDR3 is TGTGCCAGCAGCTGGGGGGGACTTAGCGGCGGGGAGCTGTTTTTT. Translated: CASSWGGLSGGELFF.

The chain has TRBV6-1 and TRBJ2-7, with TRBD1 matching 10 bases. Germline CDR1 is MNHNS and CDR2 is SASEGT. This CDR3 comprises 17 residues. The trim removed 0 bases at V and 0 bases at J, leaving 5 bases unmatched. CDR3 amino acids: CASSEAQDRGLSYEQYF. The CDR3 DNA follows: TGTGCCAGCAGTGAAGCCCAAGACAGGGGGCTCTCCTACGAGCAGTACTTC.

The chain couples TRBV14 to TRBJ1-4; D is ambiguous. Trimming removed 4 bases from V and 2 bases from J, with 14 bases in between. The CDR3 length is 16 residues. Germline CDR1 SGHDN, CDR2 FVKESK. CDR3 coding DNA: TGTGCCAGCAGCCGACGGAGGGTAAGGACTAATGAAAAACTGTTTTTT. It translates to CASSRRRVRTNEKLFF.

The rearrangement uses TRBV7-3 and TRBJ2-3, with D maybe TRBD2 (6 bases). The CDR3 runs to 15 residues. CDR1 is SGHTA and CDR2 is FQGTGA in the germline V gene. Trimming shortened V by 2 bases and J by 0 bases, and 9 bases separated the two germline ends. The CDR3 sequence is CASSLGDFSTDTQYF. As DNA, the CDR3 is TGTGCCAGCAGCTTAGGGGACTTCAGCACAGATACGCAGTATTTT.

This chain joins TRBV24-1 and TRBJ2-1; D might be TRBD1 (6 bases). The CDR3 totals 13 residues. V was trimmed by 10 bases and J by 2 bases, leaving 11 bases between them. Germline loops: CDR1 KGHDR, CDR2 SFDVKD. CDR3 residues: CATSGTTYNEQFF. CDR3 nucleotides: TGTGCCACTTCCGGGACAACCTACAATGAGCAGTTCTTC.

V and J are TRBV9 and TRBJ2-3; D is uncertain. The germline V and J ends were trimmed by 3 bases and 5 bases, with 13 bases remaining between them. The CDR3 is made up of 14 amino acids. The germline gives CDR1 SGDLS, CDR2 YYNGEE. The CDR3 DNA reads TGTGCCAGCAGCGCAAATCTAGTAAAAGATACGCAGTATTTT. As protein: CASSANLVKDTQYF.

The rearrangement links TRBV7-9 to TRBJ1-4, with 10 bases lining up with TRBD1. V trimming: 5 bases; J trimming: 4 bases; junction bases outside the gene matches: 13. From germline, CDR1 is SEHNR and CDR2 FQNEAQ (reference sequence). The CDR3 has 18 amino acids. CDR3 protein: CASSLSGQGKGVNEKLFF. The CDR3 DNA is TGTGCCAGCAGCCTCTCGGGACAGGGGAAGGGCGTTAATGAAAAACTGTTTTTT. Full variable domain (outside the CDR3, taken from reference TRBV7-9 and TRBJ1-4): DTGVSQNPRHKITKRGQNVTFRCDPISEHNRLYWYRQTLGQGPEFLTYFQNEAQLEKSRLLSDRFSAERPKGSFSTLEIQRTEQGDSAMYLCASSLSGQGKGVNEKLFFGSGTQLSVL.

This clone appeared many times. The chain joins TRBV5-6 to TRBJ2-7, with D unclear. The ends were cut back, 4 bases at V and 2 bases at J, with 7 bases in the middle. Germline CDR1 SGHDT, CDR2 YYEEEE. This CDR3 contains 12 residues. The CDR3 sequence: CASSVGAYEQYF. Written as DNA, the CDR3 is TGTGCCAGCAGCGTGGGCGCCTACGAGCAGTACTTC.

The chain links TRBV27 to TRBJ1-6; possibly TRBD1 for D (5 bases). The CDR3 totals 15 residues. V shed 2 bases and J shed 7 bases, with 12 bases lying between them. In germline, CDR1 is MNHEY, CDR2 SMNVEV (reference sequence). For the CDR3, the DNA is TGTGCCAGCAGTTTAAGCCCAGGGCAGAATTCACCCCTCCACTTT. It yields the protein CASSLSPGQNSPLHF.

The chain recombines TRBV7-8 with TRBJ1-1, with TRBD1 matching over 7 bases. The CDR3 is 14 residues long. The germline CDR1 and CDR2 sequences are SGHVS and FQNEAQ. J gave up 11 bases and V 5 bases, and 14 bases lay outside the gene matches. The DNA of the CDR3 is TGTGCCAGCAGCCTGATACTTACGACAGGGTACGCTTTCTTT. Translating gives CASSLILTTGYAFF.

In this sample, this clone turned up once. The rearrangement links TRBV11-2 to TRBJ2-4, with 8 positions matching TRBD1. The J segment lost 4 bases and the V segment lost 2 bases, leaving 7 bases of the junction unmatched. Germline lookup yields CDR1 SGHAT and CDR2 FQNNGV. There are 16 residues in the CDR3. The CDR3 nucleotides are TGTGCCAGCAGCTTACTTTTTGGACAGGGAAAAAACATTCAGTACTTC. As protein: CASSLLFGQGKNIQYF.

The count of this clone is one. Here the CDR3 DNA reads TGTGCCAGCAGCCCTCGGACTAGTGGCAATGAGCAGTTCTTC. This codes for CASSPRTSGNEQFF. The rearrangement joins TRBV2 to TRBJ2-1, with 7 bases fitting TRBD2. The trim removed 6 bases at V and 6 bases at J, leaving 8 bases unmatched. The CDR3 length is 14 residues. CDR1 and CDR2 from the germline V gene are SNHLY and FYNNEI.

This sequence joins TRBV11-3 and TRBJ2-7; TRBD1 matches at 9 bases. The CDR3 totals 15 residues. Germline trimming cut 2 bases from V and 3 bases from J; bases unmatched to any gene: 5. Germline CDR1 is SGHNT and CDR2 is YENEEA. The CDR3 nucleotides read TGTGCCAGCAGCTTAACCGGGACAGGGAACTACGAGCAGTACTTC. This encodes CASSLTGTGNYEQYF. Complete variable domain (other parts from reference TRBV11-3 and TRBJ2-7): EAGVVQSPRYKIIEKKQPVAFWCNPISGHNTLYWYLQNLGQGPELLIRYENEEAVDDSQLPKDRFSAERLKGVDSTLKIQPAELGDSAVYLCASSLTGTGNYEQYFGPGTRLTVT.

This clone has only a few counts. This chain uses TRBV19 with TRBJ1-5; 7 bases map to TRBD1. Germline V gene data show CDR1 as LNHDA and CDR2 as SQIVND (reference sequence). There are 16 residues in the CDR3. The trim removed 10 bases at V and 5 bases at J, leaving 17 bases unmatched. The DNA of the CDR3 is TGTGCCACTCATGAGGGACAGCGGCAAGAGCATCAGCCCCAGCATTTT. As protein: CATHEGQRQEHQPQHF. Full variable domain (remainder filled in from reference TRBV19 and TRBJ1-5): DGGITQSPKYLFRKEGQNVTLSCEQNLNHDAMYWYRQDPGQGLRLIYYSQIVNDFQKGDIAEGYSVSREKKESFPLTVTSAQKNPTAFYLCATHEGQRQEHQPQHFGDGTRLSIL.

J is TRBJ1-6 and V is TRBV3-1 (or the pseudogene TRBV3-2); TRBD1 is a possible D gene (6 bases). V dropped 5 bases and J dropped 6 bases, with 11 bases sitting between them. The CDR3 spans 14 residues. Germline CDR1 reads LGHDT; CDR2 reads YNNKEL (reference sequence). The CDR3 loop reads CASSFRGSNSPLHF. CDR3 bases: TGTGCCAGCAGCTTCAGGGGCTCTAATTCACCCCTCCACTTT.

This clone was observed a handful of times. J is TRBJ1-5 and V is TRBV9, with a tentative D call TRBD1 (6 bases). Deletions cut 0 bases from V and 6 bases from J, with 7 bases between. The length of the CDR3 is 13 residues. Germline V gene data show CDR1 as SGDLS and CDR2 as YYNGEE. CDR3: CASSVEGVQPQHF. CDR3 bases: TGTGCCAGCAGCGTAGAGGGGGTTCAGCCCCAGCATTTT.

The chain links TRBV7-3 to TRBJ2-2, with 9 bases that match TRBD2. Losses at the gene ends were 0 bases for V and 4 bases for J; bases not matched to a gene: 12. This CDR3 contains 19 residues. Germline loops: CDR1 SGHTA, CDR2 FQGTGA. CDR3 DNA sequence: TGTGCCAGCAGCTTAACCGGGTTAGCGGGAGTTATACTCACCGGGGAGCTGTTTTTT. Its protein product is CASSLTGLAGVILTGELFF.

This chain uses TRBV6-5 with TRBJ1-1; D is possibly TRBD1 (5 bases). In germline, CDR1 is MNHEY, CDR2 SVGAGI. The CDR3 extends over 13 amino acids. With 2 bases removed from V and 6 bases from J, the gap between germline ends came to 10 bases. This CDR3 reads CASSYGAGPEAFF. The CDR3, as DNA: TGTGCCAGCAGTTACGGGGCCGGCCCTGAAGCTTTCTTT.

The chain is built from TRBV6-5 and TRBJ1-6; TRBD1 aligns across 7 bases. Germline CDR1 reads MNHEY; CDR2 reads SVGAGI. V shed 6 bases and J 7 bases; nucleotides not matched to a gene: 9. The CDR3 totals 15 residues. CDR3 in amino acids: CASRQQGPLNSPLHF. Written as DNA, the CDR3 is TGTGCCAGCAGGCAACAGGGGCCCTTAAATTCACCCCTCCACTTT.

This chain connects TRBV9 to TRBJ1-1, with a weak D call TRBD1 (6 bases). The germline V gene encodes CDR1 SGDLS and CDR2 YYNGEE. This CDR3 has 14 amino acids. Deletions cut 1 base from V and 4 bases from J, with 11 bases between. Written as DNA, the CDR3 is TGTGCCAGCAGCGTAACAGGGAAGGGCACTGAAGCTTTCTTT. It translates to CASSVTGKGTEAFF.

This CDR3 is CASSQGLEETQYF. DNA of the CDR3: TGTGCCAGCAGCCAGGGACTGGAAGAGACCCAGTACTTC. The rearrangement joins TRBV28 to TRBJ2-5; a possible D gene is TRBD2 (6 bases). The CDR3 is 13 amino acids. V shed 6 bases and J shed 3 bases, with 11 bases lying between them. Germline V CDR1 and CDR2: MDHEN, SYDVKM.

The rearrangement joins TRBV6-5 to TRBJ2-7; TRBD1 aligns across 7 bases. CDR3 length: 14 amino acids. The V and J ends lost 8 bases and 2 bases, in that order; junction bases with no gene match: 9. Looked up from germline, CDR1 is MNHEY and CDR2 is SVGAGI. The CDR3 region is CASSLGDSPYEQYF. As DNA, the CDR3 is TGTGCCAGCTCTCTGGGGGACAGCCCCTACGAGCAGTACTTC.

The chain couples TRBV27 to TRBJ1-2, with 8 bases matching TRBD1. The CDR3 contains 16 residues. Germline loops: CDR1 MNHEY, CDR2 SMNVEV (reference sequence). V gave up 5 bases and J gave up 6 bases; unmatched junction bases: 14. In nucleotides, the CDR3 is TGTGCCAGCAGTCCTCGACAGGGGTTGGTTAGGAATGGCTACACCTTC. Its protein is CASSPRQGLVRNGYTF.